These T cell receptor beta chains were read from a single sample in a study of T-cell reconstitution after alpha-beta-depleted transplantation in children. From the PCR reads, TCRdb called clonotypes with MiXCR, one entry per CDR3 protein. The table lists roughly 220,000 distinct CDR3 sequences, 7.5% to 9.5% of them singletons. The starting material was PBMCs, mostly from graft donor cells, obtained 360 days after TCRalphabeta/CD19-depleted stem cell transplant. All receptors come from a male patient between 2 and 9 years old who had a stem cell transplant for acute myeloid leukemia, so the T cells may come from the graft donor. The CDR3 runs from the conserved cysteine through the conserved F or W. A D gene is named only where the DNA matches it firmly. For some rows the clone size is stated as once, few or many, or as a class when expanded; others skip it.

len	j_gene	d_gene	v_gene	abundance	CDR3aa	CDR3nt
14	TRBJ2-3	TRBD2	TRBV7-3	many	CASSARLAIDTQYF	TGTGCCAGCAGCGCCAGACTAGCTATAGATACGCAGTATTTT
13	TRBJ2-4	NA	TRBV6-1	many	CASSVAGANIQYF	TGTGCCAGCAGTGTGGCGGGTGCGAACATTCAGTACTTC
20	TRBJ2-3	TRBD2	TRBV7-8	many	CASSLVSAGAYVPTTDTQYF	TGTGCCAGCAGCTTAGTTTCGGCGGGAGCCTATGTACCAACCACAGATACGCAGTATTTT
17	TRBJ1-1	NA	TRBV7-2	NA	CASSLSGAPGAWTEAFF	TGTGCCAGCAGCTTAAGCGGCGCTCCGGGGGCATGGACTGAAGCTTTCTTT
15	TRBJ2-5	TRBD2	TRBV12-3/TRBV12-4	many	CASRSLAGVIKTQYF	TGTGCCAGCAGATCGTTAGCGGGGGTAATAAAGACCCAGTACTTC
14	TRBJ1-2	NA	TRBV5-1	few	CASSPRPTNYGYTF	TGCGCCAGCAGTCCACGGCCGACTAACTATGGCTACACCTTC
14	TRBJ2-5	TRBD2	TRBV20-1	many	CSAPTSGTQETQYF	TGCAGTGCTCCGACTAGCGGGACACAAGAGACCCAGTACTTC
15	TRBJ1-5	TRBD1	TRBV12-3/TRBV12-4	few	CASSLTGGYNQPQHF	TGTGCCAGCAGTTTGACAGGGGGCTATAATCAGCCCCAGCATTTT
17	TRBJ2-3	TRBD2	TRBV15	NA	CATSREGWREGTDTQYF	TGTGCCACCAGCAGAGAAGGGTGGAGGGAGGGGACAGATACGCAGTATTTT
15	TRBJ1-5	NA	TRBV12-3/TRBV12-4	many	CASSFDGLGNQPQHF	TGTGCCAGCAGTTTCGACGGCCTAGGCAATCAGCCCCAGCATTTT
13	TRBJ1-1	NA	TRBV20-1	NA	CSARAGVDTEAFF	TGCAGTGCTAGAGCCGGGGTGGACACTGAAGCTTTCTTT
15	TRBJ1-6	TRBD1	TRBV5-1	NA	CASSLERQGDSPLHF	TGCGCCAGCAGCTTGGAGCGTCAGGGGGATTCACCCCTCCACTTT
14	TRBJ2-1	NA	TRBV29-1	many	CSGKDYSNFNEQFF	TGCAGCGGGAAGGACTATTCGAACTTCAATGAGCAGTTCTTC
13	TRBJ2-3	NA	TRBV10-2	few	CASVRGTPDTQYF	TGCGCCAGCGTTCGGGGGACACCAGATACGCAGTATTTT
19	TRBJ1-5	TRBD1	TRBV27	NA	CASSPRGDRLEHSNQPQHF	TGTGCCAGCAGTCCGCGGGGGGACAGGTTGGAGCATAGCAATCAGCCCCAGCATTTT
12	TRBJ1-2	TRBD1	TRBV20-1	NA	CSAGQGDYGYTF	TGCAGTGCGGGACAGGGGGACTATGGCTACACCTTC
14	TRBJ2-1	NA	TRBV14	many	CASSQEVHLCEQFF	TGTGCCAGCAGCCAAGAAGTCCATTTGTGTGAGCAGTTCTTC
18	TRBJ1-5	NA	TRBV6-2/TRBV6-3	NA	CASSYSIGRTTSNQPQHF	TGTGCCAGCAGTTACTCGATAGGACGCACCACTAGCAATCAGCCCCAGCATTTT
14	TRBJ1-6	NA	TRBV5-1	few	CASSLDGYNSPLHF	TGCGCCAGCAGCTTGGATGGATATAATTCACCCCTCCACTTT
16	TRBJ2-5	NA	TRBV4-2	many	CASSQAPGDIQETQYF	TGTGCCAGCAGCCAGGCCCCAGGGGACATCCAAGAGACCCAGTACTTC
13	TRBJ1-2	NA	TRBV3-1	few	CASSPAEVYGYTF	TGTGCCAGCAGCCCCGCCGAGGTGTATGGCTACACCTTC
13	TRBJ2-5	NA	TRBV14	NA	CASSQDFLGTQYF	TGTGCCAGCAGCCAAGATTTTCTGGGGACCCAGTACTTC
14	TRBJ1-5	NA	TRBV19	few	CASSIPGLNQPQHF	TGTGCCAGTAGTATCCCCGGCCTCAATCAGCCCCAGCATTTT
15	TRBJ2-3	TRBD2	TRBV7-2	few	CASSPRAGGTDTQYF	TGTGCCAGCAGTCCCAGGGCGGGGGGCACAGATACGCAGTATTTT
20	TRBJ2-1	NA	TRBV4-1	NA	CASSQAPRSGPRRPYNEQFF	TGCGCCAGCAGCCAAGCACCGAGAAGCGGTCCCCGACGACCTTACAATGAGCAGTTCTTC
16	TRBJ1-6	TRBD1	TRBV6-2/TRBV6-3	few	CASSKTGLGRRSPLHF	TGTGCCAGCAGTAAGACAGGGTTGGGACGTCGGTCACCCCTCCACTTT
15	TRBJ1-5	NA	TRBV6-2/TRBV6-3	many	CASSFAVTSNQPQHF	TGTGCCAGCAGTTTCGCGGTTACTAGCAATCAGCCCCAGCATTTT
14	TRBJ2-7	TRBD1	TRBV15	many	CATSRDRGQYEQYF	TGTGCCACCAGCAGGGACAGGGGCCAATACGAGCAGTACTTC
13	TRBJ2-1	TRBD2	TRBV29-1	many	CSVVGGSYNEQFF	TGCAGCGTTGTGGGGGGGTCCTACAATGAGCAGTTCTTC
13	TRBJ1-5	NA	TRBV5-1	many	CASSLVGNQPQHF	TGTGCCAGCAGCTTAGTGGGGAATCAGCCCCAGCATTTT
14	TRBJ2-7	NA	TRBV20-1	few	CSARGLRSVYEQYF	TGCAGTGCTAGGGGGCTGCGGTCCGTCTACGAGCAGTACTTC
16	TRBJ2-2	TRBD2	TRBV12-3/TRBV12-4	NA	CASSLALSGGSGELFF	TGTGCCAGCAGTTTAGCGCTTAGCGGGGGTTCCGGGGAGCTGTTTTTT
14	TRBJ1-2	TRBD1	TRBV5-1	few	CASSWTGAGDGYTF	TGCGCCAGCAGCTGGACAGGGGCCGGGGACGGCTACACCTTC
16	TRBJ1-6	NA	TRBV12-3/TRBV12-4	many	CASSLGPSSYNSPLHF	TGTGCCAGCAGTTTGGGCCCAAGCTCCTATAATTCACCCCTCCACTTT
13	TRBJ2-7	NA	TRBV12-3/TRBV12-4	few	CASSFIVQGTKYF	TGTGCCAGCAGTTTCATAGTCCAGGGAACGAAGTACTTC
13	TRBJ2-7	NA	TRBV21-1	few	CAGRTGGSYEQYF	TGTGCCGGCAGGACAGGCGGTTCCTACGAGCAGTACTTC
13	TRBJ1-1	NA	TRBV20-1	few	CSAPGGTITEAFF	TGCAGTGCCCCCGGGGGGACTATCACTGAAGCTTTCTTT
19	TRBJ2-6	NA	TRBV5-1	many	CASSLMTGLTNSGANVLTF	TGCGCCAGCAGCTTGATGACAGGACTAACCAACTCTGGGGCCAACGTCCTGACTTTC
12	TRBJ2-3	NA	TRBV3-1	many	CASSQNTDTQYF	TGTGCCAGCAGCCAGAACACAGATACGCAGTATTTT
14	TRBJ2-5	TRBD1	TRBV7-9	once	CASSLTGREETQYF	TGTGCCAGCAGCCTGACAGGGCGAGAGGAGACCCAGTACTTC
14	TRBJ2-5	TRBD2	TRBV7-8	many	CASSLVAAGGTQYF	TGTGCCAGCAGCTTAGTGGCGGCGGGGGGAACCCAGTACTTC
18	TRBJ2-1	TRBD2	TRBV4-2	NA	CASSQGSRSSGSYNEQFF	TGTGCCAGCAGCCAAGGGTCGCGCTCGAGCGGGAGCTACAATGAGCAGTTCTTC
18	TRBJ2-3	TRBD2	TRBV11-1	NA	CASSFSSGLAGFTDTQYF	TGTGCCAGCAGCTTCTCGTCGGGACTAGCGGGATTCACAGATACGCAGTATTTT
15	TRBJ2-7	NA	TRBV3-1	few	CASSQEFGDYYEQYF	TGTGCCAGCAGCCAAGAATTTGGAGACTACTACGAGCAGTACTTC